These T cell receptor beta chains were read from a single sample in a study of T cells after yellow fever vaccination. Using its own MiXCR run on the 5' RACE reads, TCRdb lists one record per CDR3 protein. The table records tens of thousands of distinct CDR3 sequences, around 7.7% of them present only once. Sequenced material: CD8+ T cells sorted from PBMCs, taken on the day of the yellow fever booster vaccination. Receptors originate from a man younger than 40 who received the YFV17D yellow fever vaccine. Each CDR3 is given with its conserved first and last residue. Fields, in order: J gene, D gene, CDR3 length, clone size, V gene, CDR3 DNA, CDR3 protein. The D gene is left open where the match is weak. For some rows the clone size is stated as once, few or many, or as a class when expanded; others skip it.

j_gene: TRBJ2-5; d_gene: -; len: 12; abundance: -; v_gene: TRBV2; CDR3nt: TGTGCCAGCAGTGAAATTGTAGAGACCCAGTACTTC; CDR3aa: CASSEIVETQYF
j_gene: TRBJ2-4; d_gene: -; len: 19; abundance: -; v_gene: TRBV21-1; CDR3nt: TGTGCCAGCAGCATGGTCGAGGGACGGGACTTCTTAGCCAAAAACATTCAGTACTTC; CDR3aa: CASSMVEGRDFLAKNIQYF
j_gene: TRBJ2-1; d_gene: -; len: 17; abundance: few; v_gene: TRBV15; CDR3nt: TGTGCCACCAGCAGAGCAGGGATTCACTCCTTCTACAATGAGCAGTTCTTC; CDR3aa: CATSRAGIHSFYNEQFF
j_gene: TRBJ2-2; d_gene: -; len: 10; abundance: many; v_gene: TRBV7-9; CDR3nt: TGTGCCAGTTTCACCGGGGAGCTGTTTTTT; CDR3aa: CASFTGELFF
j_gene: TRBJ1-5; d_gene: TRBD1; len: 17; abundance: -; v_gene: TRBV2; CDR3nt: TGTGCCAGCAATGATCCGGGACAGGGGTTAAGCAATCAGCCCCAGCATTTT; CDR3aa: CASNDPGQGLSNQPQHF
j_gene: TRBJ2-6; d_gene: -; len: 13; abundance: -; v_gene: TRBV20-1; CDR3nt: TGCAGTGCCGGTGGCTCTGGGGCCAACGTCCTGACTTTC; CDR3aa: CSAGGSGANVLTF
j_gene: TRBJ2-2; d_gene: -; len: 12; abundance: -; v_gene: TRBV7-9; CDR3nt: TGTGCGGACTGGCTCAACACCGGGGAGCTGTTTTTT; CDR3aa: CADWLNTGELFF
j_gene: TRBJ2-1; d_gene: TRBD2; len: 15; abundance: few; v_gene: TRBV6-1; CDR3nt: TGTGCCAGCAATACTTTAGCGGGAGGAGACAATGAGCAGTTCTTC; CDR3aa: CASNTLAGGDNEQFF
j_gene: TRBJ2-1; d_gene: TRBD2; len: 18; abundance: few; v_gene: TRBV20-1; CDR3nt: TGCAGTGCTTTCGACGGGACTAGCGGATGGAGCTCCTACAATGAGCAGTTCTTC; CDR3aa: CSAFDGTSGWSSYNEQFF
j_gene: TRBJ2-3; d_gene: -; len: 10; abundance: -; v_gene: TRBV29-1; CDR3nt: TGCAGCTCCGTTTTGGATACGCAGTATTTT; CDR3aa: CSSVLDTQYF
j_gene: TRBJ1-1; d_gene: -; len: 14; abundance: -; v_gene: TRBV27; CDR3nt: TGTGCCAGCAGTCTACGGCCAATGAACACTGAAGCTTTCTTT; CDR3aa: CASSLRPMNTEAFF
j_gene: TRBJ1-2; d_gene: -; len: 13; abundance: -; v_gene: TRBV25-1; CDR3nt: TGTGCCAGCAGTGACGCAGCCAACTATGGCTACACCTTC; CDR3aa: CASSDAANYGYTF
j_gene: TRBJ1-1; d_gene: -; len: 15; abundance: -; v_gene: TRBV20-1; CDR3nt: TGCAGTGCTAGTGAACCGGGACAACTGAACACTGAAGCTTTCTTT; CDR3aa: CSASEPGQLNTEAFF
j_gene: TRBJ2-2; d_gene: TRBD2; len: 19; abundance: few; v_gene: TRBV29-1; CDR3nt: TGCAGCGTTGAAATGCCCCTAGCGGGAGAAACCCGGTGGACCGGGGAGCTGTTTTTT; CDR3aa: CSVEMPLAGETRWTGELFF
j_gene: TRBJ1-2; d_gene: -; len: 14; abundance: few; v_gene: TRBV10-3; CDR3nt: TGTGCCATCAGTGATGAGGTGAAGCTCTATGGCTACACCTTC; CDR3aa: CAISDEVKLYGYTF
j_gene: TRBJ2-7; d_gene: -; len: 16; abundance: -; v_gene: TRBV28; CDR3nt: TGTGCCAGCAGTTTAGAATATGGATCCGTACTCTACGAGCAGTACTTC; CDR3aa: CASSLEYGSVLYEQYF
j_gene: TRBJ2-2; d_gene: TRBD2; len: 19; abundance: -; v_gene: TRBV5-4; CDR3nt: TGTGCCAGCAGCTTTGACTTGGGACTAGCGGGAGCGGGCACCGGGGAGCTGTTTTTT; CDR3aa: CASSFDLGLAGAGTGELFF
j_gene: TRBJ2-1; d_gene: -; len: 15; abundance: few; v_gene: TRBV11-1; CDR3nt: TGTGCCAGCAGCTTAGAGAGACTGGGCTACAATGAGCAGTTCTTC; CDR3aa: CASSLERLGYNEQFF
j_gene: TRBJ2-7; d_gene: TRBD1; len: 14; abundance: many; v_gene: TRBV28; CDR3nt: TGTGCCAGCAGCAGCCGGGACAGCCCCTACGAGCAGTACTTC; CDR3aa: CASSSRDSPYEQYF
j_gene: TRBJ2-7; d_gene: TRBD2; len: 16; abundance: -; v_gene: TRBV6-2/TRBV6-3; CDR3nt: TGTGCCAGCAGTTTGGGACTAAGAGAAAGGGCCTACGAGCAGTACTTC; CDR3aa: CASSLGLRERAYEQYF
j_gene: TRBJ1-5; d_gene: -; len: 15; abundance: few; v_gene: TRBV19; CDR3nt: TGTGCCAGTAGAACAGGGAAGGTAGAAAATCAGCCCCAGCATTTT; CDR3aa: CASRTGKVENQPQHF
j_gene: TRBJ2-1; d_gene: TRBD2; len: 15; abundance: -; v_gene: TRBV4-3; CDR3nt: TGCGCCAGCAGCCAAGGGACTAGCGGGAACTATGAGCAGTTCTTC; CDR3aa: CASSQGTSGNYEQFF
j_gene: TRBJ2-5; d_gene: -; len: 11; abundance: few; v_gene: TRBV6-5; CDR3nt: TGTGCCAGCTCCGGGGCGGAGACCCAGTACTTC; CDR3aa: CASSGAETQYF
j_gene: TRBJ2-2; d_gene: -; len: 11; abundance: many; v_gene: TRBV29-1; CDR3nt: TGCAGCGTTAGACACACCGGGGAGCTGTTTTTT; CDR3aa: CSVRHTGELFF
j_gene: TRBJ2-5; d_gene: TRBD2; len: 15; abundance: many; v_gene: TRBV6-5; CDR3nt: TGTGCCAGCAGTTACGAGCGGGATCTGCAAGAGACCCAGTACTTC; CDR3aa: CASSYERDLQETQYF
j_gene: TRBJ2-3; d_gene: TRBD1; len: 15; abundance: -; v_gene: TRBV6-1; CDR3nt: TGTGCCAGCACCTCCGGGACAGGGGGCACAGATACGCAGTATTTT; CDR3aa: CASTSGTGGTDTQYF
j_gene: TRBJ2-7; d_gene: -; len: 14; abundance: -; v_gene: TRBV6-5; CDR3nt: TGTGCCAGTAGACGGTCGGCCTTCTCCTACGAGCAGTACTTC; CDR3aa: CASRRSAFSYEQYF
j_gene: TRBJ1-5; d_gene: -; len: 14; abundance: -; v_gene: TRBV6-5; CDR3nt: TGTGCCAGCAGTTACTCGATCTCGGATCAGCCCCAGCATTTT; CDR3aa: CASSYSISDQPQHF